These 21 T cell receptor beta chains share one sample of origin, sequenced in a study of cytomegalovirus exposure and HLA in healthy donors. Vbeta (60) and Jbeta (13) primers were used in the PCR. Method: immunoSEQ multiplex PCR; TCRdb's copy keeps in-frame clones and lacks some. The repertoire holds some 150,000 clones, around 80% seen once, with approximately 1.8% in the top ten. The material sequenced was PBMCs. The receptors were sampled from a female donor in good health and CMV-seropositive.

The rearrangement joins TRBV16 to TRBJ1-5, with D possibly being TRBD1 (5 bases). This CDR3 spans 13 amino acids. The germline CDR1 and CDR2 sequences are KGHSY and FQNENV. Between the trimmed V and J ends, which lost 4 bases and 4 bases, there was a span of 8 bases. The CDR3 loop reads CASSRRGNQPQHF. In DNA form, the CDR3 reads TGTGCCAGCAGCCGTCGGGGGAATCAGCCCCAGCATTTT.

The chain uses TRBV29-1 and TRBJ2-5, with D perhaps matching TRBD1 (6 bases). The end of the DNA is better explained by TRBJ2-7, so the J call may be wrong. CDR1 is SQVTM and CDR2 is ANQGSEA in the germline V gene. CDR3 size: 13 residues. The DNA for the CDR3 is TGCAGCGTTGAGTGGGGGCGCAGCGACGAGCAGTACTTC. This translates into CSVEWGRSDEQYF.

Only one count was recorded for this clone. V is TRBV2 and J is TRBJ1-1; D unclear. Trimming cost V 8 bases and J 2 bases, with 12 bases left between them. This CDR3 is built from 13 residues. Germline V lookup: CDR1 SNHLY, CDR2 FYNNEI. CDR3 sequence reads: CASRSHSNTEAFF. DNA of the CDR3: TGTGCCAGCCGGAGTCACTCAAACACTGAAGCTTTCTTT.

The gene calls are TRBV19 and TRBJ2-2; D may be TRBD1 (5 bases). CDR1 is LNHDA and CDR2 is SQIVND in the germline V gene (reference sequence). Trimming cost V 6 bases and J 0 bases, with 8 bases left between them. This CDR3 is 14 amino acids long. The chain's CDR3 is CASSRQTNTGELFF. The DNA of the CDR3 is TGTGCCAGTAGCAGACAGACGAACACCGGGGAGCTGTTTTTT.

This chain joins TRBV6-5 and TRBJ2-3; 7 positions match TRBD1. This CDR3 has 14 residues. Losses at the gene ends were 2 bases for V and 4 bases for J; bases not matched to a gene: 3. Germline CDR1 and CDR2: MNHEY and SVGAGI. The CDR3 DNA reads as TGTGCCAGCAGTTACCGACAGGGCCCAGATACGCAGTATTTT. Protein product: CASSYRQGPDTQYF.

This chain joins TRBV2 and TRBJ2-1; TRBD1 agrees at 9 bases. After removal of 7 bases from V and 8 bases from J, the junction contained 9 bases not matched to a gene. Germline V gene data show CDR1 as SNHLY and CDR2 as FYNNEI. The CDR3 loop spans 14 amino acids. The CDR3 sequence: CASNIIQGADEQFF. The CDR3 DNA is TGTGCCAGCAACATAATACAGGGGGCGGATGAGCAGTTCTTC.

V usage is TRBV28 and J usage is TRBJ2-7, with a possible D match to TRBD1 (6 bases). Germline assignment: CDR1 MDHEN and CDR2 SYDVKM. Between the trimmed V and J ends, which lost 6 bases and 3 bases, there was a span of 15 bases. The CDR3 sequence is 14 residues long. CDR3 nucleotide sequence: TGTGCCAGCAGCCCGAGCGGACAGCTCTACGAGCAGTACTTC. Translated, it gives CASSPSGQLYEQYF.

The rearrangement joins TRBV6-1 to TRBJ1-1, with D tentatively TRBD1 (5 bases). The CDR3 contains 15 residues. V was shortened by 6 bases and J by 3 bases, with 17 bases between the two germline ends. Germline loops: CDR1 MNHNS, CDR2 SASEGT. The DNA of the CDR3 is TGTGCCAGCAGAGTCAGCAGGGTGGTAGACACTGAAGCTTTCTTT. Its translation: CASRVSRVVDTEAFF.

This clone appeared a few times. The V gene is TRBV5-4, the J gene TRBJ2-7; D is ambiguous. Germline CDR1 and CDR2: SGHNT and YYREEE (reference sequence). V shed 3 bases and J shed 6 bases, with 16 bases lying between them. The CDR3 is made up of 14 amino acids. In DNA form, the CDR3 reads TGTGCCAGCAGCTCCGAACCCCTAGATCCCGAGCAGTACTTC. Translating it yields CASSSEPLDPEQYF.

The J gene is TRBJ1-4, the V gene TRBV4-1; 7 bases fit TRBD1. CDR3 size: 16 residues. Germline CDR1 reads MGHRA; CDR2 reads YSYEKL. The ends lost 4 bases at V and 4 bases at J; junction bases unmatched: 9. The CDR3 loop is CASSPTGTDRNEKLFF. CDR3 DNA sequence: TGCGCCAGCAGCCCTACCGGGACAGATCGTAATGAAAAACTGTTTTTT.

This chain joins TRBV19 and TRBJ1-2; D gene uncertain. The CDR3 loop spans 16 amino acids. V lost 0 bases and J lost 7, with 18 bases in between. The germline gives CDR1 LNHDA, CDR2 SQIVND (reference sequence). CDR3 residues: CASSIESLWAFGGYTF. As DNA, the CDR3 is TGTGCCAGTAGTATAGAGAGTTTGTGGGCGTTTGGTGGCTACACCTTC.

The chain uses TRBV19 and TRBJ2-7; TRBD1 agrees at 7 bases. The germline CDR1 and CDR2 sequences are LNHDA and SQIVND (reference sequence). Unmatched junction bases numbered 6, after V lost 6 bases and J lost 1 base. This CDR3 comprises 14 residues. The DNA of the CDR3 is TGTGCCAGTAGATTTGACAGGGCGTCCTACGAGCAGTACTTC. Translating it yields CASRFDRASYEQYF.

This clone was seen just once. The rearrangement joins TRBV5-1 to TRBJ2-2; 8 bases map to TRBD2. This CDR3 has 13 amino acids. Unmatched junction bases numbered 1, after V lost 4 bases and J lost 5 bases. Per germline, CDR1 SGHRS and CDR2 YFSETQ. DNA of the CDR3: TGCGCCAGCAGCGCGGGGGGAACCGGGGAGCTGTTTTTT. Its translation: CASSAGGTGELFF.

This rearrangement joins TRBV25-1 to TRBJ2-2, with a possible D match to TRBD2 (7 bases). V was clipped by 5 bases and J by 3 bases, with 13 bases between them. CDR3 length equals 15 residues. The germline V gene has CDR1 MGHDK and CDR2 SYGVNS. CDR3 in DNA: TGTGCCAGCAGTCTTCTAGGGGGGGACACCGGGGAGCTGTTTTTT. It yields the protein CASSLLGGDTGELFF.

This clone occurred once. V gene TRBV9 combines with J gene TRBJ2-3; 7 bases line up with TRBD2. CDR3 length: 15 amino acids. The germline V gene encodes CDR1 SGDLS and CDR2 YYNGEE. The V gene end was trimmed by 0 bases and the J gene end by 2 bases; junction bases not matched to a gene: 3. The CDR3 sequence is CASSVVAGNTDTQYF. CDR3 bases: TGTGCCAGCAGCGTAGTAGCGGGCAACACAGATACGCAGTATTTT.

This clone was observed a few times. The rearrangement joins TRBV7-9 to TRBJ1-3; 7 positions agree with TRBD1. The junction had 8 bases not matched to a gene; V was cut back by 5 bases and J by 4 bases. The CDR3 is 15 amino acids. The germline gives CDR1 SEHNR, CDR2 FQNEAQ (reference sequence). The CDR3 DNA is TGTGCCAGCAGCCCCCGGACAGGTGGAGGAAACACCATATATTTT. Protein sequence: CASSPRTGGGNTIYF.

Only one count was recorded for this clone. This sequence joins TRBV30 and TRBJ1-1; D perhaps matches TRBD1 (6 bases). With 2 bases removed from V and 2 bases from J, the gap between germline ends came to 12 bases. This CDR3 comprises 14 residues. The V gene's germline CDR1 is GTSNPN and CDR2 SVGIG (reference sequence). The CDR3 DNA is TGTGCCTGGAGTAGCTACAGGGATAACACTGAAGCTTTCTTT. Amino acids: CAWSSYRDNTEAFF. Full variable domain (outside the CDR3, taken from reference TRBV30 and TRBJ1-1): SQTIHQWPATLVQPVGSPLSLECTVEGTSNPNLYWYRQAAGRGLQLLFYSVGIGQISSEVPQNLSASRPQDRQFILSSKKLLLSDSGFYLCAWSSYRDNTEAFFGQGTRLTVV.

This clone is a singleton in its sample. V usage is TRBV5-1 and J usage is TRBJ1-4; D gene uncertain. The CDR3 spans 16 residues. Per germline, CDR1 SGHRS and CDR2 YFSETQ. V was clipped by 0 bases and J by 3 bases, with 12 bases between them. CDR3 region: CASSLEPFRSNEKLFF. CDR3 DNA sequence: TGCGCCAGCAGCTTGGAGCCGTTCCGGTCTAATGAAAAACTGTTTTTT.

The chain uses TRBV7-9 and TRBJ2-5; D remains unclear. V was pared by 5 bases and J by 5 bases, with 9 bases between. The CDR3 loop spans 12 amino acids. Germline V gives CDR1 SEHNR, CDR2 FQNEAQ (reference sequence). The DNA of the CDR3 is TGTGCCAGCAGCCCAGGTTTGGAGACCCAGTACTTC. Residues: CASSPGLETQYF.

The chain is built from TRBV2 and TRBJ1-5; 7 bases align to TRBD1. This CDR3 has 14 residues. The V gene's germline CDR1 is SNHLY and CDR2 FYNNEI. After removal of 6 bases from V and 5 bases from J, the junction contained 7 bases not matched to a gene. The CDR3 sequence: CASSLDRDYQPQHF. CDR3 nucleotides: TGTGCCAGCAGCCTAGACAGGGACTATCAGCCCCAGCATTTT.

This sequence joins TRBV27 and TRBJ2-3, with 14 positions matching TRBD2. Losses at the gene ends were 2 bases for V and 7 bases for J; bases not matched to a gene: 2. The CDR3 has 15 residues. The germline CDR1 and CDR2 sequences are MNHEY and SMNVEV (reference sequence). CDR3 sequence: CASSLRLAGGNTQYF. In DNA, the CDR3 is TGTGCCAGCAGTTTAAGACTAGCGGGGGGGAATACGCAGTATTTT.